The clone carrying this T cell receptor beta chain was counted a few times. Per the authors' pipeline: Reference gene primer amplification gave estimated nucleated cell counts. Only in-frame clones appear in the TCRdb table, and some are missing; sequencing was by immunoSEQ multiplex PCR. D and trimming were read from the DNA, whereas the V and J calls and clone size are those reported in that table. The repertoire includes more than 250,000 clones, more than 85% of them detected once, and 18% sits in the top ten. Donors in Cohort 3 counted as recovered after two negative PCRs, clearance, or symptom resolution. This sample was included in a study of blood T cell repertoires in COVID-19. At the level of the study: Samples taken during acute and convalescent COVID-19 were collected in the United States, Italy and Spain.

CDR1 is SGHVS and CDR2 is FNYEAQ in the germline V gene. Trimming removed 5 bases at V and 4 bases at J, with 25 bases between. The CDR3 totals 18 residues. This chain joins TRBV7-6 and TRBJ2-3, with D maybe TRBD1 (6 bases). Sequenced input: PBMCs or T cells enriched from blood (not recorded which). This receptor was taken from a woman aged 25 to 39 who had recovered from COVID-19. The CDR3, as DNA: TGTGCCAGCAGCCGTCCTAACAGGGCCGGTTTAAGGGCAGATACGCAGTATTTT. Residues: CASSRPNRAGLRADTQYF.